What follows are 30 T cell receptor beta chains derived from one specimen sequenced in a study of spatial heterogeneity in lung cancer. TCRdb re-analysed the 5' RACE reads in MiXCR, keeping a single row per CDR3 protein. The profile shows 40,000 to 45,000 distinct CDR3 sequences, roughly 7.1% of them singletons. Time point: sample taken at primary tumor resection. Unsorted whole RNA samples from tumor, nontumor lung or frozen PBMC were sequenced. Source: PBMCs, taken at surgery. These receptors all stem from a female donor with early-stage non-small cell lung cancer.

This clonotype was seen many times. The V and J genes are TRBV12-3 or TRBV12-4 and TRBJ2-3; 8 bases agree with TRBD2. Losses at the gene ends were 7 bases for V and 6 bases for J; bases not matched to a gene: 9. CDR3 size: 14 residues. Written as DNA, the CDR3 is TGTGCCAGCATTCGGGGGGGGGCAGCGGATACGCAGTATTTT. Its protein product is CASIRGGAADTQYF.

This clonotype was seen at least ten times. The CDR3 protein is CASSDEDYDEQFF. For the CDR3, the DNA is TGTGCCAGCAGTGATGAAGACTACGACGAGCAGTTCTTC. The chain uses TRBV2 and TRBJ2-1, with a possible D match to TRBD2 (5 bases). The CDR3 extends over 13 amino acids. Trimming took 3 bases from V and 10 from J, leaving 13 bases between them. CDR1 SNHLY and CDR2 FYNNEI come from the germline V gene.

V gene TRBV7-2 combines with J gene TRBJ2-5; D ambiguous. Germline V CDR1 and CDR2: SGHTA, FQGNSA. Between the trimmed V and J ends, which lost 5 bases and 4 bases, there was a span of 14 bases. The CDR3 runs 14 residues. The chain's CDR3 is CASSPTLSRETQYF. For the CDR3, the DNA is TGTGCCAGCAGCCCGACCCTCTCAAGAGAGACCCAGTACTTC.

Ten or more counts support this clonotype. The gene calls are TRBV4-3 and TRBJ2-1; 8 bases match TRBD2. The junction had 11 bases not matched to a gene; V was cut back by 0 bases and J by 7 bases. Germline CDR1 LGHNA, CDR2 YSLEER. The CDR3 extends over 17 amino acids. The CDR3 bases are TGCGCCAGCAGCCAAGAAGGTCCGGGGGGGCTTTCGAATGAGCAGTTCTTC. The encoded protein is CASSQEGPGGLSNEQFF.

This clonotype was seen only a few times. The chain employs TRBV18 and TRBJ1-5; TRBD1 agrees at 8 bases. The CDR3 runs 15 residues. CDR1 is KGHSH and CDR2 is LQKENI in the germline V gene. V trimming: 2 bases; J trimming: 3 bases; junction bases outside the gene matches: 3. Here the CDR3 reads CASSPSGGVNQPQHF. DNA for the CDR3: TGTGCCAGCTCACCATCAGGGGGCGTCAATCAGCCCCAGCATTTT.

This clonotype was recorded many times. The V and J genes are TRBV6-4 and TRBJ1-1; D remains unclear. The CDR3 covers 13 residues. CDR1 is MRHNA, CDR2 SNTAGT, per germline. Trimming took 7 bases from V and 5 from J, leaving 14 bases between them. The CDR3 DNA reads TGTGCCAGCACCCCCGGACCGGGAACTGAAGCTTTCTTT. It translates to CASTPGPGTEAFF.

At least ten counts were recorded for this clonotype. The rearrangement joins TRBV20-1 to TRBJ1-2, with a weak D call TRBD1 (5 bases). CDR1 is DFQATT, CDR2 SNEGSKA, per germline (reference sequence). This CDR3 comprises 13 residues. Trimming removed 4 bases at V and 4 bases at J, with 13 bases between. The CDR3 loop reads CSANQGRVYGYTF. Written as DNA, the CDR3 is TGCAGTGCTAACCAGGGACGGGTCTATGGCTACACCTTC.

This clonotype appeared many times. J is TRBJ2-7 and V is TRBV2, with 8 bases identical to TRBD1. The trim removed 5 bases at V and 5 bases at J, leaving 5 bases unmatched. Germline V gives CDR1 SNHLY, CDR2 FYNNEI. This CDR3 spans 13 amino acids. CDR3 sequence (DNA): TGTGCCAGCAGTACCGGGACAGGAGACGAGCAGTACTTC. Translation: CASSTGTGDEQYF.

This clonotype was found a few times. The chain employs TRBV7-2 and TRBJ1-2, with D uncertain. The CDR3 spans 12 residues. V lost 5 bases and J lost 8, with 12 bases in between. Germline CDR1 and CDR2: SGHTA and FQGNSA. CDR3 in DNA: TGTGCCAGCAGCCCCCTCGTGGCCGGCTACACCTTC. It encodes CASSPLVAGYTF.

This clonotype was recorded a few times. The rearrangement uses TRBV11-2 and TRBJ1-4; a weak D match, TRBD1 (5 bases). The germline gives CDR1 SGHAT, CDR2 FQNNGV. Trimming shortened V by 5 bases and J by 12 bases, and 19 bases separated the two germline ends. The CDR3 runs to 14 residues. The CDR3: CASSTPGRKLELFF. For the CDR3, the DNA is TGTGCCAGCAGCACGCCGGGACGCAAACTGGAACTGTTTTTT.

This clonotype was observed a few times. The V gene is TRBV7-2, the J gene TRBJ2-2, with 7 positions matching TRBD1. Trimming at V came to 4 bases and at J to 5 bases, leaving 4 bases not matched to a gene. CDR1 is SGHTA, CDR2 FQGNSA, per germline. CDR3 length: 14 amino acids. CDR3 amino acids: CASSYKDRTGELFF. CDR3 in DNA: TGTGCCAGCAGCTATAAGGACAGGACCGGGGAGCTGTTTTTT.

This clonotype was picked up a small number of times. The chain couples TRBV5-6 to TRBJ2-2; D gene unclear. The CDR3 length is 14 residues. Trimming left V 0 bases short and J 3 bases short, with 6 bases between. Germline CDR1 reads SGHDT; CDR2 reads YYEEEE. The CDR3 loop reads CASSLDTYTGELFF. The DNA for the CDR3 is TGTGCCAGCAGCTTGGACACCTACACCGGGGAGCTGTTTTTT.

The chain recombines TRBV5-1 with TRBJ1-4; D is unclear. Trimming left V 1 base short and J 8 bases short, with 12 bases between. The germline V gene encodes CDR1 SGHRS and CDR2 YFSETQ. This CDR3 is built from 14 residues. The CDR3 DNA follows: TGCGCCAGCAGCTTGTTTGGAAAGGAGGAAAAACTGTTTTTT. Translating it yields CASSLFGKEEKLFF. Full variable domain (rest looked up from reference TRBV5-1 and TRBJ1-4): KAGVTQTPRYLIKTRGQQVTLSCSPISGHRSVSWYQQTPGQGLQFLFEYFSETQRNKGNFPGRFSGRQFSNSRSEMNVSTLELGDSALYLCASSLFGKEEKLFFGSGTQLSVL.

This clonotype was counted at least ten times. The junction does not match germline at one end; this may be a read error. The CDR3 region has the DNA TGTGCCAGCTCACCATTGAAAGGGACAGTCCCCCCCTTC. Translated: CASSPLKGTVPPF. The rearrangement joins TRBV18 to TRBJ1-2, with 7 bases matching TRBD1. The CDR3 covers 13 residues. Germline lookup yields CDR1 KGHSH and CDR2 LQKENI.

This clonotype was found a few times. The rearrangement joins TRBV19 to TRBJ2-6; D not certain. V shed 6 bases and J shed 2 bases, with 11 bases lying between them. Germline V gives CDR1 LNHDA, CDR2 SQIVND (reference sequence). This CDR3 has 15 residues. The CDR3 here is CASSRVKAGANVLTF. The CDR3 DNA is TGTGCCAGTAGCCGCGTCAAGGCTGGGGCCAACGTCCTGACTTTC.

This clonotype was seen many times. The V call is TRBV7-2, the J call TRBJ1-3; D remains ambiguous. CDR1 and CDR2 (germline): SGHTA, FQGNSA. Trimming cost V 1 base and J 5 bases, with 9 bases left between them. The length of the CDR3 is 14 residues. The CDR3 spells CASSLVAGRNTIYF. The CDR3 DNA reads TGTGCCAGCAGCTTAGTTGCAGGAAGAAACACCATATATTTT.

The V and J genes are TRBV12-3 or TRBV12-4 and TRBJ2-1, with 8 bases matching TRBD2. This CDR3 contains 16 residues. V lost 5 bases and J lost 0; bases outside the gene matches: 6. CDR3 nucleotide sequence: TGTGCCAGCAGTCCCACGGGGGGGTACTCCTACAATGAGCAGTTCTTC. It is translated as CASSPTGGYSYNEQFF.

This clonotype was seen more than once but under ten times. J is TRBJ2-5 and V is TRBV9; D might be TRBD1 (5 bases). CDR1 SGDLS and CDR2 YYNGEE come from the germline V gene. Trimming took off 4 bases at V and 1 base at J, with 17 bases between the two ends. The length of the CDR3 is 16 residues. CDR3 residues: CASSPGLGAIQETQYF. In DNA, the CDR3 is TGTGCCAGCAGCCCAGGGCTAGGGGCGATCCAAGAGACCCAGTACTTC.

The chain has TRBV20-1 and TRBJ1-1; the match to TRBD1 covers 7 bases. The length of the CDR3 is 12 residues. Looked up from germline, CDR1 is DFQATT and CDR2 is SNEGSKA (reference sequence). Losses at the gene ends were 2 bases for V and 4 bases for J; bases not matched to a gene: 1. The CDR3 region has the DNA TGCAGTGCTAGAACAGGGGTCACTGAAGCTTTCTTT. It yields the protein CSARTGVTEAFF.

This clonotype has at least ten counts. The chain recombines TRBV6-5 with TRBJ2-5; 11 nucleotides match TRBD2. J gave up 4 bases and V 5 bases, and 6 bases lay outside the gene matches. The CDR3 totals 15 residues. From germline, CDR1 is MNHEY and CDR2 SVGAGI. CDR3 sequence reads: CASSPSGGTRETQYF. DNA of the CDR3: TGTGCCAGCAGTCCTAGCGGGGGGACCAGAGAGACCCAGTACTTC.

This clonotype was picked up many times. V is TRBV12-3 or TRBV12-4 and J is TRBJ2-1; 9 bases are shared with TRBD2. The V gene end was trimmed by 5 bases and the J gene end by 8 bases; junction bases not matched to a gene: 7. This CDR3 has 14 residues. The CDR3 DNA reads TGTGCCAGCAGTCCTAGGACTAGCGCCGATGAGCAGTTCTTC. Its protein product is CASSPRTSADEQFF.

Many counts were recorded for this clonotype. The genes are TRBV7-3 and TRBJ2-1, with D unresolved. The V gene lost 0 bases and the J gene lost 8 bases, with 11 bases spanning the gap. CDR3 length: 14 residues. The germline CDR1 and CDR2 sequences are SGHTA and FQGTGA. The CDR3 spells CASSLTASSHEQFF. The CDR3 DNA sequence: TGTGCCAGCAGCTTAACTGCCTCCTCCCATGAGCAGTTCTTC.

At least ten counts were recorded for this clonotype. This chain uses TRBV10-2 with TRBJ2-3; D gene unclear. Germline CDR1 reads WSHSY; CDR2 reads SAAADI. The CDR3 extends over 12 amino acids. The V gene lost 6 bases and the J gene lost 5 bases, with 9 bases spanning the gap. CDR3 in amino acids: CASSEPGDTQYF. The CDR3 nucleotides are TGCGCCAGCAGCGAGCCGGGAGATACGCAGTATTTT.

This clonotype was seen many times. This chain links TRBV4-1 with TRBJ2-5; D gene ambiguous. The CDR3 has 14 residues. V lost 4 bases and J lost 4, with 13 bases in between. Germline V gene lookup returns CDR1 MGHRA and CDR2 YSYEKL. The CDR3 region has the DNA TGCGCCAGCAGCCCGCCCCAAGTTAGAGAGACCCAGTACTTC. It is translated as CASSPPQVRETQYF.

There are many counts of this clonotype. V and J are TRBV5-1 and TRBJ2-7; 8 bases are shared with TRBD1. Germline loops: CDR1 SGHRS, CDR2 YFSETQ. The CDR3 loop spans 15 amino acids. The V segment lost 0 bases and the J segment 3 bases; nucleotides outside the gene matches: 5. The CDR3 reads CASSLEDRAIYEQYF. The CDR3 DNA follows: TGCGCCAGCAGCTTGGAGGACAGGGCCATCTACGAGCAGTACTTC.

Only a few counts were recorded for this clonotype. The chain combines TRBV13 with TRBJ2-2; the match to TRBD2 covers 13 bases. The CDR3 spans 19 residues. V lost 5 bases, J lost 0 bases, and 9 bases stayed unmatched. CDR1 is PRHDT, CDR2 FYEKMQ, per germline (reference sequence). CDR3 region: CASSQRLAGGPANTGELFF. In DNA form, the CDR3 reads TGTGCCAGCAGCCAACGACTAGCGGGGGGCCCTGCGAACACCGGGGAGCTGTTTTTT.

In this sample, this clonotype turned up a few times. This chain uses TRBV3-1 with TRBJ2-1; no clear D. This CDR3 has 12 amino acids. V was pared by 0 bases and J by 12 bases, with 9 bases between. CDR1 LGHDT and CDR2 YNNKEL come from the germline V gene (reference sequence). The CDR3 DNA is TGTGCCAGCAGCCAAGAATGGGGAAGGCAGTTCTTC. Its protein product is CASSQEWGRQFF.

This chain links TRBV5-1 with TRBJ2-5; tentative D call: TRBD2 (5 bases). Looked up from germline, CDR1 is SGHRS and CDR2 is YFSETQ. V lost 3 bases, J lost 5 bases, and 11 bases lay in between. The CDR3 is 13 residues long. The CDR3, as DNA: TGCGCCAGCAGCTCCGGGGTTAGGGAGACCCAGTACTTC. This codes for CASSSGVRETQYF.

Many counts were recorded for this clonotype. The chain combines TRBV4-1 with TRBJ2-1; no clear D. V shed 1 base and J shed 13 bases, with 20 bases lying between them. Germline CDR1 reads MGHRA; CDR2 reads YSYEKL. This CDR3 spans 15 amino acids. CDR3: CASSQGPSSAALQFF. The CDR3 nucleotides read TGCGCCAGCAGCCAAGGCCCCAGCTCGGCAGCACTCCAGTTCTTC.

This CDR3 is CASSPYQGLNTEAFF. The CDR3 bases are TGTGCCAGCAGCCCCTATCAGGGGTTGAACACTGAAGCTTTCTTT. The rearrangement uses TRBV3-1 and TRBJ1-1; weak D call: TRBD1 (6 bases). This CDR3 is 15 amino acids long. The germline V gene encodes CDR1 LGHDT and CDR2 YNNKEL (reference sequence). Trimming cost V 4 bases and J 0 bases, with 12 bases left between them.